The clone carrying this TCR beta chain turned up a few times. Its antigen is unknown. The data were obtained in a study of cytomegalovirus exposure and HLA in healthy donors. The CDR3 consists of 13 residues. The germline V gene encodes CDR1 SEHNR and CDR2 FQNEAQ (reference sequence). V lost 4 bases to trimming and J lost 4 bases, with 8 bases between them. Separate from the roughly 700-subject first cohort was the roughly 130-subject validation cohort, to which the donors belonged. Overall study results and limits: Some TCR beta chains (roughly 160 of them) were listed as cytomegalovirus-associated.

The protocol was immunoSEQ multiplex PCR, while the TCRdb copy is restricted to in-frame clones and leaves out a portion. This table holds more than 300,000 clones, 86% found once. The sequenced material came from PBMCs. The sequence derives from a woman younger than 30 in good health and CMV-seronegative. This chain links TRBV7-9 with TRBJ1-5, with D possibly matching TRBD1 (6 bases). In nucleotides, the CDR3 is TGTGCCAGCAGCTCTACAGGGAATCAGCCCCAGCATTTT. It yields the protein CASSSTGNQPQHF.